The present entry profiles one T cell receptor beta chain with its context. The CDR3 length is 16 residues. The germline V and J ends were trimmed by 4 bases and 6 bases, with 18 bases remaining between them. From germline, CDR1 is LGHNA and CDR2 YNFKEQ. Using immunoSEQ multiplex PCR, the repertoire was profiled, and TCRdb retains in-frame clones only, with some absent. This table holds approximately 320,000 clones, roughly 87% found once. These data belong to a study of blood T cell repertoires in COVID-19. Turning to the study itself: The study drew acute and convalescent COVID-19 samples from the United States, Italy and Spain. T cells, B-cell-depleted T cells, or PBMCs provided the cDNA or gDNA that served as material.

This receptor was identified in a woman between 18 and 29 years old who had recovered from COVID-19. The J gene is TRBJ2-2, the V gene TRBV4-2; D gene uncertain. The sample consisted of PBMCs or T cells enriched from blood (not recorded which). The CDR3 sequence is CASSPATGRVAGELFF. In DNA, the CDR3 is TGTGCCAGCAGCCCGGCTACCGGCCGGGTGGCCGGGGAGCTGTTTTTT.